This T cell receptor (beta chain) came from a study of blood T cell repertoires in COVID-19. This CDR3 spans 15 amino acids. Trimming removed 5 bases from V and 6 bases from J; junction bases left unmatched: 11. CDR1 and CDR2 from the germline V gene are GTSNPN and SVGIG (reference sequence). The assay was immunoSEQ multiplex PCR, and TCRdb's table has in-frame clones only and misses some. Of more than 45,000 clones listed, 87% were seen once; the top ten hold approximately 20%. V is TRBV30 and J is TRBJ1-5, with 9 bases that match TRBD1. Specimen: peripheral blood. The sequence was collected from a woman older than 75 with COVID-19, enrolled during active disease. The CDR3 region is CAWATGGSSSQPQHF. As DNA, the CDR3 is TGTGCCTGGGCAACAGGGGGCTCGTCTAGTCAGCCCCAGCATTTT.